This TCR beta chain was obtained from a study of T-cell memory formation after mild COVID-19. Study-level findings and limits: Clones that contracted from day 15 to 85 had balanced CD4/CD8; later expanders were CD4+ biased.

TCRdb fed the 5' RACE reads into MiXCR, producing one record per CDR3 protein. The repertoire holds around 430,000 distinct CDR3 sequences, with 15% to 20% as singletons. CDR1 and CDR2 (germline): LNHNV, YYDKDF (reference sequence). The CDR3 covers 13 residues. The germline V and J ends were trimmed by 0 bases and 5 bases, with 4 bases remaining between them. This clonotype has just a few counts. The antigen is unknown. The clonotype comes from a man between 18 and 35 years old who had mild COVID-19 (a few samples of this study predate the infection). Cell type and time point are not known. The chain couples TRBV15 to TRBJ2-2, with unresolved D. The sequencing input was PBMCs or a T cell subset sorted from them (not recorded which). CDR3 residues: CATSRDLTGELFF. In DNA form, the CDR3 reads TGTGCCACCAGCAGAGATCTAACCGGGGAGCTGTTTTTT. Drawing the rest from reference TRBV15 and TRBJ2-2, the complete variable domain is DAMVIQNPRYQVTQFGKPVTLSCSQTLNHNVMYWYQQKSSQAPKLLFHYYDKDFNNEADTPDNFQSRRPNTSFCFLDIRSPGLGDTAMYLCATSRDLTGELFFGEGSRLTVL.